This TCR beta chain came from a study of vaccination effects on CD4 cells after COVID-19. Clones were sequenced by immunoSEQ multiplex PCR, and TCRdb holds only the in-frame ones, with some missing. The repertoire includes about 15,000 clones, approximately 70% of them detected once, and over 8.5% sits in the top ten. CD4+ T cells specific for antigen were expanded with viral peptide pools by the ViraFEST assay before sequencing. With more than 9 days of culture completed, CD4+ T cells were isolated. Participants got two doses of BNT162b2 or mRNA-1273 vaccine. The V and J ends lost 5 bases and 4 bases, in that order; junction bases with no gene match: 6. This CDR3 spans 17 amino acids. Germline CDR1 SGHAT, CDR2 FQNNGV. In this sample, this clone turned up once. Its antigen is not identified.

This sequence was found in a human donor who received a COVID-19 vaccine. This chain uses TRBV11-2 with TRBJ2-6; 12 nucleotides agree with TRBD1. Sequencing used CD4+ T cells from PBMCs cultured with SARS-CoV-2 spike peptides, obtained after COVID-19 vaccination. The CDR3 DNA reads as TGTGCCAGCAGCCCCCGGGACAGGGGGCCAGGGGCCAACGTCCTGACTTTC. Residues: CASSPRDRGPGANVLTF. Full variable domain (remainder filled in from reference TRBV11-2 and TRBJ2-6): EAGVAQSPRYKIIEKRQSVAFWCNPISGHATLYWYQQILGQGPKLLIQFQNNGVVDDSQLPKDRFSAERLKGVDSTLKIQPAKLEDSAVYLCASSPRDRGPGANVLTFGAGSRLTVL.